This TCR beta chain was sequenced for a study of blood T cells in healthy people across ages. Study results and limitations: Observed TCR beta diversity showed a strong correlation with the percentage of naive T cells as measured by flow cytometry. One million T cells yielded diversity estimates that were considered underestimates.

Peripheral blood from each donor was collected in a volume of 9.5 to 10 milliliters. V dropped 6 bases and J dropped 6; count of bases not matched to a gene: 8. CDR3 length: 15 amino acids. Germline CDR1 DFQATT, CDR2 SNEGSKA (reference sequence). Primers used in a second PCR of about 6 to 11 cycles were a sample-barcoded 5' primer and a J-beta primer mix. Each of the samples gave a minimum of 2.5 million paired-end reads that contained CDR3. TCRdb processed the 5' RACE reads anew with MiXCR; each CDR3 protein has one entry. The profile covers about 1,500,000 distinct CDR3 sequences, with 28% appearing a single time and 7.7% taken by the ten largest. With respect to this clonotype: No antigen is known for it. Just one base apart from a much larger clone, this may be a read error.

Sequenced material: blood. The chain employs TRBV20-1 and TRBJ2-1, with 13 bases identical to TRBD2. This sequence was found in a woman in her twenties or thirties in good health. The CDR3 DNA reads as TGCAGTGCCACCGAGACTAGCGGGGGGAGCAATGAGCAGTTCTTC. Translating gives CSATETSGGSNEQFF.